The entry that follows covers one TCR beta chain sequence. The sample is drawn from a study of preoperative IRX-2 immunotherapy in early breast cancer. The treatment: preoperative locoregional IRX-2 cytokine immunotherapy. Preoperative locoregional IRX-2 cytokine immunotherapy was tested in the phase Ib source study. Profiled with immunoSEQ multiplex PCR; TCRdb holds only in-frame clones, not every one. This sample has 650 to 950 clones; about 70% occur once, and the top ten carry around 9.8%. The V gene's germline CDR1 is MNHGY and CDR2 SAAAGT. The V and J ends lost 0 bases and 2 bases respectively, with 11 bases between them. CDR3 length: 15 residues.

V gene TRBV6-8 combines with J gene TRBJ2-7; no reliable D call. The starting material was tumor tissue, obtained after IRX-2 immunotherapy. The receptor was isolated from a human donor with breast cancer. As DNA, the CDR3 is TGTGCCAGCAGTTACTCGAATCCGGCGACCTACGAGCAGTACTTC. It translates to CASSYSNPATYEQYF.